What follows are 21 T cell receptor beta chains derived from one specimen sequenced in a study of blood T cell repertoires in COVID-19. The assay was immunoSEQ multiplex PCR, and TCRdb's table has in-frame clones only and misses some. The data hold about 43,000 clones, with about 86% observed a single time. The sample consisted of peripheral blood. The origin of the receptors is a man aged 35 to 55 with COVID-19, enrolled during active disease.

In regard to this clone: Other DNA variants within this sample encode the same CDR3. CDR3 bases: TGTGCCAGCAGTCAGGACAGGAACTATGGCTACACCTTC. Translated: CASSQDRNYGYTF. The genes are TRBV5-6 and TRBJ1-2, with 7 bases lining up with TRBD1. With 5 bases clipped from V and 2 bases from J, the junction kept 3 bases outside the gene matches. This CDR3 is 13 amino acids long. The germline CDR1 and CDR2 sequences are SGHDT and YYEEEE.

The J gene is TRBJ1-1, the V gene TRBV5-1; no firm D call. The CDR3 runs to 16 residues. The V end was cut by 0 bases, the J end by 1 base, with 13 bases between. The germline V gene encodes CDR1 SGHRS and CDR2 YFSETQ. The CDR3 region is CASSLGRPGKNTEAFF. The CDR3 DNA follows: TGCGCCAGCAGCTTGGGGCGACCGGGAAAGAACACTGAAGCTTTCTTT.

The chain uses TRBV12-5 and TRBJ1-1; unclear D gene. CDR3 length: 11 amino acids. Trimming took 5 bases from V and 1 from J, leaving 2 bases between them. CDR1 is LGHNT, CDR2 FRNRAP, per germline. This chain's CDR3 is CASGRNTEAFF. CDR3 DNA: TGTGCTAGTGGTCGGAACACTGAAGCTTTCTTT.

Here the CDR3 reads CASSFDGQTYNEQFF. CDR3 DNA: TGTGCCAGCAGCTTTGACGGACAGACTTACAATGAGCAGTTCTTC. The chain joins TRBV7-9 to TRBJ2-1; tentative D call: TRBD1 (6 bases). Germline V gene lookup returns CDR1 SEHNR and CDR2 FQNEAQ (reference sequence). V gave up 3 bases and J gave up 4 bases, with 13 bases separating them. The CDR3 is made up of 15 amino acids.

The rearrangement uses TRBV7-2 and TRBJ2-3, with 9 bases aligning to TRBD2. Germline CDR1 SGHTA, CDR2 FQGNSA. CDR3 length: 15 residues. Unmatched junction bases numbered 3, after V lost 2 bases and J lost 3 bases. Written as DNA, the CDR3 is TGTGCCAGCAGCTTATATCTAGCGGGAACAGATACGCAGTATTTT. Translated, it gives CASSLYLAGTDTQYF.

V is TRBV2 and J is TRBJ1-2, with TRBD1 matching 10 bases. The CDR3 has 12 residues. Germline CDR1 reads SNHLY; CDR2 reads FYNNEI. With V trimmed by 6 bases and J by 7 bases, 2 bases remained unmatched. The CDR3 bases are TGTGCCAGCAGGGACAGGGGGTCTGGCTACACCTTC. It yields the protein CASRDRGSGYTF.

CDR3 sequence: CASSVSQRGGVYSGANVLTF. The CDR3 nucleotides read TGTGCCAGCAGCGTCTCCCAACGGGGGGGAGTCTACTCTGGGGCCAACGTCCTGACTTTC. This chain uses TRBV9 with TRBJ2-6; 8 nucleotides match TRBD2. With V trimmed by 2 bases and J by 0 bases, 13 bases remained unmatched. CDR1 and CDR2 from the germline V gene are SGDLS and YYNGEE. This CDR3 contains 20 residues.

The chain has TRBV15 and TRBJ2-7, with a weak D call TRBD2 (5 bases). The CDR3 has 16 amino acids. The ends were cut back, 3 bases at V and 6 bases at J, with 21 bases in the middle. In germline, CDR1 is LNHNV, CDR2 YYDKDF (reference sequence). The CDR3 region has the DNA TGTGCCACCAGCAGCGCCGGGCGGACCCTACGGGGCGAGCAGTACTTC. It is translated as CATSSAGRTLRGEQYF.

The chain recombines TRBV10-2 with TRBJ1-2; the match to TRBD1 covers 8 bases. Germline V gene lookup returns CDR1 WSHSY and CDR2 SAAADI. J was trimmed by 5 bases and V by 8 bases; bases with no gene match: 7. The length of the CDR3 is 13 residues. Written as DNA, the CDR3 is TGCGCCAGCTCGGGACAGGCCTATTATGGCTACACCTTC. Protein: CASSGQAYYGYTF.

CDR3 region: CASSELLAGSHEQYF. In DNA, the CDR3 is TGTGCCAGCAGTGAACTTTTGGCGGGCAGCCACGAGCAGTACTTC. This sequence joins TRBV6-1 and TRBJ2-7; a possible D gene is TRBD2 (5 bases). The V end was cut by 2 bases, the J end by 5 bases, with 16 bases between. The CDR3 sequence is 15 residues long. Germline-derived CDR1 and CDR2 are MNHNS and SASEGT.

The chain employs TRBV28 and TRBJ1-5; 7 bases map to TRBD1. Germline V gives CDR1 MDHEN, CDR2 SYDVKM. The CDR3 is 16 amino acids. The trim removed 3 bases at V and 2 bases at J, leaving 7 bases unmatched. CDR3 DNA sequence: TGTGCCAGCAGTTTTTCATTCAGGGGGGGCAATCAGCCCCAGCATTTT. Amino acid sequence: CASSFSFRGGNQPQHF.

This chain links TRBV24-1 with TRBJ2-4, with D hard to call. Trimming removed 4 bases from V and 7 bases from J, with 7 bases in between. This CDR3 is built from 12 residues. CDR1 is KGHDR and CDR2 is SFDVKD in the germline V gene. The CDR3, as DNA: TGTGCCACCAGTGACTATCGGAACATTCAGTACTTC. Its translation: CATSDYRNIQYF.

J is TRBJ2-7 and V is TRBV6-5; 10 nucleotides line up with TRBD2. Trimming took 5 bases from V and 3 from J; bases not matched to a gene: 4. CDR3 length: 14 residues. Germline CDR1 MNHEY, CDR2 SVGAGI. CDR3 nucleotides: TGTGCCAGCAGTCGACTAGCGGGTGACTACGAGCAGTACTTC. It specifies CASSRLAGDYEQYF.

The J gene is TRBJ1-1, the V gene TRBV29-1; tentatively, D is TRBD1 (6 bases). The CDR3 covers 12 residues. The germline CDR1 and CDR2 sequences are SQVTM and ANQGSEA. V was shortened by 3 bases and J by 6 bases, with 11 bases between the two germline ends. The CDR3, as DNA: TGCAGCGTTGATGGGCAGGGGCCTGAAGCTTTCTTT. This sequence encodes CSVDGQGPEAFF.

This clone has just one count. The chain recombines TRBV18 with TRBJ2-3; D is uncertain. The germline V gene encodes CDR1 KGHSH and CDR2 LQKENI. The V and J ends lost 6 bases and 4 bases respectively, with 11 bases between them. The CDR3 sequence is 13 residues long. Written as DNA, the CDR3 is TGTGCCAGCTCCTCGAGAGCGTCAGATACGCAGTATTTT. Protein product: CASSSRASDTQYF.

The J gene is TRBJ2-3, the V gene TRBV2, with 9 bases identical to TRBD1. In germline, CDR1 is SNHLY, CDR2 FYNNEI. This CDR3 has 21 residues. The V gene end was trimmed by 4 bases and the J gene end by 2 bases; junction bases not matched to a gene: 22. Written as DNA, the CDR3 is TGTGCCAGCAGTGGCAGTATTAGGACAGGGGTCCCTTTGCCCCCCACAGATACGCAGTATTTT. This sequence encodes CASSGSIRTGVPLPPTDTQYF.

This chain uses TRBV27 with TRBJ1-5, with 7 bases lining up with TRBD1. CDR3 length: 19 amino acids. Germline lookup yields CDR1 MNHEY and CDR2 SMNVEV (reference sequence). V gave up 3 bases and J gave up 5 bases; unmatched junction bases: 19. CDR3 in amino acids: CASSFRGGARSRGDQPQHF. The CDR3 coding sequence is TGTGCCAGCAGTTTCCGAGGGGGCGCTCGAAGTAGAGGGGATCAGCCCCAGCATTTT.

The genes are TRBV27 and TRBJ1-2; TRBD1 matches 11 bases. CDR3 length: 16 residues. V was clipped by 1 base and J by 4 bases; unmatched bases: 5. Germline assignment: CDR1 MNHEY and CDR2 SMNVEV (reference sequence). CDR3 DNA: TGTGCCAGCAGTTTATTTGGGACAGGGGGTGGCTATGGCTACACCTTC. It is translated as CASSLFGTGGGYGYTF.

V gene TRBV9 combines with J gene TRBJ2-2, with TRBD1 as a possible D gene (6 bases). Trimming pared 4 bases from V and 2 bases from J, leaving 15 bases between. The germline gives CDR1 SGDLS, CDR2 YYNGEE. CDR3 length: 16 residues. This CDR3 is CASSPRGGLNTGELFF. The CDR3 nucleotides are TGTGCCAGCAGCCCCCGAGGGGGATTAAACACCGGGGAGCTGTTTTTT.

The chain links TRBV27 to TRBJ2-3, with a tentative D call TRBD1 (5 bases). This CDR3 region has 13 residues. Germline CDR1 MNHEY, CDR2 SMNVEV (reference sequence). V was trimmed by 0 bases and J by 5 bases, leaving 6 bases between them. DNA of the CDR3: TGTGCCAGCAGTTTATCTAGGGGAGATACGCAGTATTTT. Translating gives CASSLSRGDTQYF.

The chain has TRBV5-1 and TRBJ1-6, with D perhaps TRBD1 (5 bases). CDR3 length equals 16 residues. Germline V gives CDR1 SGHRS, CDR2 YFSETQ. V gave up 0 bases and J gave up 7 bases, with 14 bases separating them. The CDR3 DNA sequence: TGCGCCAGCAGCTTGGAGCAGGGCAGCCCGAATTCACCCCTCCACTTT. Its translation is CASSLEQGSPNSPLHF.